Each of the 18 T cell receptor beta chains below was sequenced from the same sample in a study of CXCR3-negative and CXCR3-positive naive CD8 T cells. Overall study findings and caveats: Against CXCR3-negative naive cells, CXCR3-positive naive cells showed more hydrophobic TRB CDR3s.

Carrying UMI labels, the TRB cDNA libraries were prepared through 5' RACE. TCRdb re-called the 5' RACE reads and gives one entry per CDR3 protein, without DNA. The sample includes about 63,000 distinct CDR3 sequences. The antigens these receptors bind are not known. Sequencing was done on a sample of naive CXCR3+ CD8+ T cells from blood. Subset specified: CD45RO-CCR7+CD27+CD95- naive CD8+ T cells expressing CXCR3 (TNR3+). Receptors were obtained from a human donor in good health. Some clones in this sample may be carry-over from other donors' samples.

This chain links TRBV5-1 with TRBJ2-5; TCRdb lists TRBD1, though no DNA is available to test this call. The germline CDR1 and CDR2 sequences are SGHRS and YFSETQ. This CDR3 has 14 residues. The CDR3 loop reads CASSLHRGLETQYF.

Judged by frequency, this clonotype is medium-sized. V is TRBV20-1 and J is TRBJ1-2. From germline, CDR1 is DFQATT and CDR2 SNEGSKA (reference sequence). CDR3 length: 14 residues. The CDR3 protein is CSARDVQSDYGYTF.

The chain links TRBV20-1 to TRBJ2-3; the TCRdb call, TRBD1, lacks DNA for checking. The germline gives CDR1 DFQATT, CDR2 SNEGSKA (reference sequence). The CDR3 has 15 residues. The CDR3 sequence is CSAHARGANTDTQYF.

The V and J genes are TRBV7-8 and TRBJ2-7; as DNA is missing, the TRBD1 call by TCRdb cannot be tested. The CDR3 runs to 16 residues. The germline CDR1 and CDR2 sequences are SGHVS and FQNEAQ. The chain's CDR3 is CASTQQGSGVICEQYF.

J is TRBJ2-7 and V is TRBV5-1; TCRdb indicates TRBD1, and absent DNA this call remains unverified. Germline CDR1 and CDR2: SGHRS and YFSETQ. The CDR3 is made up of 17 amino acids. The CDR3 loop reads CASSSLPGTGRRDEQYF.

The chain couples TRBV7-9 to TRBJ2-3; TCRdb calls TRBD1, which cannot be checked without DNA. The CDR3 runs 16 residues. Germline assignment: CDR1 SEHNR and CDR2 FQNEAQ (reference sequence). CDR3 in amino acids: CASSSLSRGASDTQYF.

The chain's CDR3 is CASRPEGTDTQYF. The J gene is TRBJ2-3, the V gene TRBV6-2 or TRBV6-3; absent DNA, TCRdb's TRBD2 call cannot be checked. CDR1 is MNHEY, CDR2 SVGEGT, per germline. This CDR3 is built from 13 residues.

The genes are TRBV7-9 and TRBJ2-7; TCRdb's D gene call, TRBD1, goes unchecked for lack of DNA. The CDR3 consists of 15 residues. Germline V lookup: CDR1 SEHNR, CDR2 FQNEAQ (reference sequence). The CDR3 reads CASSPPTDRTYEQYF.

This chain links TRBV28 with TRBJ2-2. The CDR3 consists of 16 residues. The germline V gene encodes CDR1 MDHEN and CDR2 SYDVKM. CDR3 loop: CASSLTGTEGTGELFF. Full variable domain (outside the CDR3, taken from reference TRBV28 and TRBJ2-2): DVKVTQSSRYLVKRTGEKVFLECVQDMDHENMFWYRQDPGLGLRLIYFSYDVKMKEKGDIPEGYSVSREKKERFSLILESASTNQTSMYLCASSLTGTEGTGELFFGEGSRLTVL.

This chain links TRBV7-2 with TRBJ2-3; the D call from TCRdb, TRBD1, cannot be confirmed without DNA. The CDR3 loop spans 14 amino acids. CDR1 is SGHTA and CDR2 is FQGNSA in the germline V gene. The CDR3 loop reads CASSLQGAADTQYF.

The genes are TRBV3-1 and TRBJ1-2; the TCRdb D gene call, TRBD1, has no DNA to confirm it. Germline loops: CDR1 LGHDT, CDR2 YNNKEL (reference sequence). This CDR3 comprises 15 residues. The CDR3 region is CASSQDRSQQHGYTF.

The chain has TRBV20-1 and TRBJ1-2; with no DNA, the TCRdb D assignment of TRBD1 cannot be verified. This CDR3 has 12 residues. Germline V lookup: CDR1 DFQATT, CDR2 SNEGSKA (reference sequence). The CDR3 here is CSALGQDYGYTF.

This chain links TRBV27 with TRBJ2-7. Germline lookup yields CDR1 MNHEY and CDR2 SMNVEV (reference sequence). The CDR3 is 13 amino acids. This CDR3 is CASSLRQPYEQYF.

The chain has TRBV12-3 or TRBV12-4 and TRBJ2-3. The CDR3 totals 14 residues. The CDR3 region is CASSFTGFTDTQYF.

Here the CDR3 reads CASSPPRGHPDHNEQFF. The chain employs TRBV11-3 and TRBJ2-1; the D call from TCRdb, TRBD1, cannot be confirmed without DNA. CDR3 length equals 17 residues. From germline, CDR1 is SGHNT and CDR2 YENEEA.

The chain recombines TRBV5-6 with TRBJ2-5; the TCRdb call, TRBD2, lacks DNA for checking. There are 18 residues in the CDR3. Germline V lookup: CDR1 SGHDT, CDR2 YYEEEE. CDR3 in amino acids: CASSLLGTSGISRETQYF.

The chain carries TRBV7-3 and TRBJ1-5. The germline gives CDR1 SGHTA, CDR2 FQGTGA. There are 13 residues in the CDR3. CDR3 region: CASSPSDNQPQHF.

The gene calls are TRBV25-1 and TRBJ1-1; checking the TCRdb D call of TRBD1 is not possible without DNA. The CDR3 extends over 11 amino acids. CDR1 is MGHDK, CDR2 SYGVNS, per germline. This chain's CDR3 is CASSEWGGVFF.